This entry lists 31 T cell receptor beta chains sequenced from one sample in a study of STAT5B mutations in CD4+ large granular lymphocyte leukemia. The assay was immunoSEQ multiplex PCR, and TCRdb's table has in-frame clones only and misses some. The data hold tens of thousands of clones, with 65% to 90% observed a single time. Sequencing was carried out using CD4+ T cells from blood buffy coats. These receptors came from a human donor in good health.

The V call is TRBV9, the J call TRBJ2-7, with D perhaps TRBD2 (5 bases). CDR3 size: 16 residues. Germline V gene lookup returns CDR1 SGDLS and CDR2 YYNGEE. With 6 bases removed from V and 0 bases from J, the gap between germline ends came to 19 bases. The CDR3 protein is CASTRYGLIGSYEQYF. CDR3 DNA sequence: TGTGCCAGCACCCGTTATGGACTGATTGGCTCCTACGAGCAGTACTTC. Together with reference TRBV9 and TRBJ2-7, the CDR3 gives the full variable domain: DSGVTQTPKHLITATGQRVTLRCSPRSGDLSVYWYQQSLDQGLQFLIQYYNGEERAKGNILERFSAQQFPDLHSELNLSSLELGDSALYFCASTRYGLIGSYEQYFGPGTRLTVT.

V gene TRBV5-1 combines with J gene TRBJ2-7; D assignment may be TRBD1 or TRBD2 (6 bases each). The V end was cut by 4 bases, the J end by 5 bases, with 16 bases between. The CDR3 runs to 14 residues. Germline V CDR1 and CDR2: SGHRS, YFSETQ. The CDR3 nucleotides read TGCGCCAGCAGCATCCTCGGGGGCAGCAACGAGCAGTACTTC. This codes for CASSILGGSNEQYF.

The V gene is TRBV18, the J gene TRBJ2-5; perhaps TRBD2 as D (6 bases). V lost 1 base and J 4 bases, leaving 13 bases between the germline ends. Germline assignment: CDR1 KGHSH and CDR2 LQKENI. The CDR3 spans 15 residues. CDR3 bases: TGTGCCAGCTCACCACGGTCGGGAGCGGCAGAGACCCAGTACTTC. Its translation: CASSPRSGAAETQYF.

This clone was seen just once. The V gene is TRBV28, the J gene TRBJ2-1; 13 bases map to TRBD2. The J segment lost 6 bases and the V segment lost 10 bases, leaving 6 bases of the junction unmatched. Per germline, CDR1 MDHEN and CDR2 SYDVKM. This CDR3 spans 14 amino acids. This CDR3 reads CATSGLAGVNEQFF. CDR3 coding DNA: TGTGCCACCTCCGGACTAGCGGGAGTCAATGAGCAGTTCTTC.

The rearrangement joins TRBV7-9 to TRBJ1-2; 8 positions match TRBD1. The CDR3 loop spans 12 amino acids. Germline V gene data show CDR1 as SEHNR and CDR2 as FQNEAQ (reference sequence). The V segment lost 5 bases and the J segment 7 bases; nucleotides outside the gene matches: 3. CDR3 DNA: TGTGCCAGCAGCGGACAGGGCTTTGGCTACACCTTC. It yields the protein CASSGQGFGYTF.

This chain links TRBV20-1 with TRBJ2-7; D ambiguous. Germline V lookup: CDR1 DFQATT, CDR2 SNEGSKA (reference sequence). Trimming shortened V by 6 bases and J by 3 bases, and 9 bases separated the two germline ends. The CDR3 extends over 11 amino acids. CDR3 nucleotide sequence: TGCAGTGCCCCGACCTACTACGAGCAGTACTTC. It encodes CSAPTYYEQYF.

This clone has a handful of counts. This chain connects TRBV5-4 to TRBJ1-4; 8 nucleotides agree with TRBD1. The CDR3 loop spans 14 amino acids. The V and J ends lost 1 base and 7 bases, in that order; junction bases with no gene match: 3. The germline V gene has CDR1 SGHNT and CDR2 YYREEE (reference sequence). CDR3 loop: CASSLQGAVEKLFF. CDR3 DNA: TGTGCCAGCAGCTTGCAGGGGGCGGTTGAAAAACTGTTTTTT.

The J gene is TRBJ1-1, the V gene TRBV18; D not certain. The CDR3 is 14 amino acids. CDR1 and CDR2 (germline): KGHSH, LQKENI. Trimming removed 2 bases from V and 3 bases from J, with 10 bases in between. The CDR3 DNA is TGTGCCAGCTCACCAGGGCAGCATTACACTGAAGCTTTCTTT. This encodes CASSPGQHYTEAFF.

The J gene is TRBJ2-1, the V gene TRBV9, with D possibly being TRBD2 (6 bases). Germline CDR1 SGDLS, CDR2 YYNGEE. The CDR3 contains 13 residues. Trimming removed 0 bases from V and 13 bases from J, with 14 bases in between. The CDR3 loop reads CASSVVRSGPQFF. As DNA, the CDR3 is TGTGCCAGCAGCGTAGTAAGGAGCGGGCCTCAGTTCTTC.

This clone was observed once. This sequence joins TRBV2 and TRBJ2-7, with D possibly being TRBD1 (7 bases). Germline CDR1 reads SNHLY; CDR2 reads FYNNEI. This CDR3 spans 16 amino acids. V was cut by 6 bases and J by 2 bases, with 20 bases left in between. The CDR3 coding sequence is TGTGCCAGCAGCAGGTTTCTAGACAGGGAGGCCTACGAGCAGTACTTC. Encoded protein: CASSRFLDREAYEQYF.

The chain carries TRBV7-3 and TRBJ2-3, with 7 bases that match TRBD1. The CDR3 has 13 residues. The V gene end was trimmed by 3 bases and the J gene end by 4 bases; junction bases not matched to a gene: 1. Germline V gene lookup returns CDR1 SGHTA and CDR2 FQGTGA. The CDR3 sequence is CASSLQGADTQYF. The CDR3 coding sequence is TGTGCCAGCAGCTTGCAGGGGGCAGATACGCAGTATTTT.

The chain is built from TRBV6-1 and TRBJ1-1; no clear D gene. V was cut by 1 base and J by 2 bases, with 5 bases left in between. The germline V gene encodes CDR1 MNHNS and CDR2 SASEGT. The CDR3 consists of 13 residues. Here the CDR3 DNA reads TGTGCCAGCAGTGAAGGGACCAACACTGAAGCTTTCTTT. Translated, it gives CASSEGTNTEAFF.

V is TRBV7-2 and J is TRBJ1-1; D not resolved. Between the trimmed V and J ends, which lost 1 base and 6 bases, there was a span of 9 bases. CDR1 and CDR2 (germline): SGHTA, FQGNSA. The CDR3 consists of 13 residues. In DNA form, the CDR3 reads TGTGCCAGCAGCTTAGACTTTTGGTCTGAAGCTTTCTTT. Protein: CASSLDFWSEAFF.

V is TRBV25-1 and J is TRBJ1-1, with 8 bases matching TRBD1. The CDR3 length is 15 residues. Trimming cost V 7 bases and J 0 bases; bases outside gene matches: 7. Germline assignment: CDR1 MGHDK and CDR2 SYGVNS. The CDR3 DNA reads TGTGCCAGCATGCGGACAGGGAAAATGAACACTGAAGCTTTCTTT. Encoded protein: CASMRTGKMNTEAFF.

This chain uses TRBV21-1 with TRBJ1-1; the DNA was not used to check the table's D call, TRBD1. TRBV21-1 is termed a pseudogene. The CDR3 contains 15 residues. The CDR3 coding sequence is TGTGCCAGCAGCAAAGAACAGGGACCGAACACTGAAGCTTTCTTT. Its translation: CASSKEQGPNTEAFF.

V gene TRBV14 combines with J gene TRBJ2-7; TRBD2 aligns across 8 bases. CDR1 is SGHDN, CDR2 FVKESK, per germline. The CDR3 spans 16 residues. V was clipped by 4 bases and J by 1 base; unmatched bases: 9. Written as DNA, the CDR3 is TGTGCCAGCAGCCGAGGGCCTAGCGGGTTTTCCTACGAGCAGTACTTC. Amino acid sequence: CASSRGPSGFSYEQYF.

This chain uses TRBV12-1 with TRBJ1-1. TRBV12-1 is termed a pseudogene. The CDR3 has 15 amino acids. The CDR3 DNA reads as TGTGCCAGCAGCTTTTGGGGTTGCATGAACACTGAAGCTTTCTTT. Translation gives CASSFWGCMNTEAFF.

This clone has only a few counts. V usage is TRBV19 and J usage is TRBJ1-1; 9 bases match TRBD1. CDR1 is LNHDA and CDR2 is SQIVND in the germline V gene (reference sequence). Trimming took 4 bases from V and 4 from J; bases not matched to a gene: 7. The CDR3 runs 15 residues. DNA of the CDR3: TGTGCCAGTAGTACCATACAGGGGGCTCGCACTGAAGCTTTCTTT. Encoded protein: CASSTIQGARTEAFF.

CDR3 DNA sequence: TGTGCCAGCAGCACAGCGCCTGGGACTAGCGGACTCGGGTATTTT. Encoded protein: CASSTAPGTSGLGYF. The chain recombines TRBV7-2 with TRBJ2-3; TRBD2 aligns across 11 bases. This CDR3 is built from 15 residues. Germline trimming cut 5 bases from V and 14 bases from J; bases unmatched to any gene: 15. The germline gives CDR1 SGHTA, CDR2 FQGNSA.

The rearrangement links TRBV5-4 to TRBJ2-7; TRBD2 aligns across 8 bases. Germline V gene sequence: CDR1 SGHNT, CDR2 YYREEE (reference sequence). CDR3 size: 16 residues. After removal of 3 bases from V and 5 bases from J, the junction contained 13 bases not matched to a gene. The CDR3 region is CASSYSPGLGTDEQYF. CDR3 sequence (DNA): TGTGCCAGCAGCTACTCCCCGGGACTAGGAACCGACGAGCAGTACTTC.

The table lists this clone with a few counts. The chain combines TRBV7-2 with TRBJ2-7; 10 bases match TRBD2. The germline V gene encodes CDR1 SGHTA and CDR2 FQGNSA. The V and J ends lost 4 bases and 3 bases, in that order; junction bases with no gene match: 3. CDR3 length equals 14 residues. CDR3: CASSYRTSGYEQYF. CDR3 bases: TGTGCCAGCAGCTACCGGACTAGCGGCTACGAGCAGTACTTC.

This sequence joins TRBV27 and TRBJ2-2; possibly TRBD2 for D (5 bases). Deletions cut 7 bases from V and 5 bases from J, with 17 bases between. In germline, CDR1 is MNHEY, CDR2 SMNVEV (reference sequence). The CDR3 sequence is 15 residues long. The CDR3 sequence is CASKIAGGVTGELFF. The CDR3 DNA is TGTGCCAGCAAAATAGCAGGAGGTGTAACCGGGGAGCTGTTTTTT.

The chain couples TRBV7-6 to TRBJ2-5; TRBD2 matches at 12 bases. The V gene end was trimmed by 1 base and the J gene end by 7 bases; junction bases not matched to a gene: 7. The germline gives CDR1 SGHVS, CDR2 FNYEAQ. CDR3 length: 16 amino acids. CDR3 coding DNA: TGTGCCAGCAGCTTAGATCCCTGGACTAGCGGGGTGACCCAGTACTTC. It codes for CASSLDPWTSGVTQYF.

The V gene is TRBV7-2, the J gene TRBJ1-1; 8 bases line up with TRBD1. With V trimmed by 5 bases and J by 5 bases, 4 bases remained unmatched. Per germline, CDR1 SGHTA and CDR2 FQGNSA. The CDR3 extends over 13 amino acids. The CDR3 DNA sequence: TGTGCCAGCAGCCCACAGGGGGAGACTGAAGCTTTCTTT. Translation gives CASSPQGETEAFF.

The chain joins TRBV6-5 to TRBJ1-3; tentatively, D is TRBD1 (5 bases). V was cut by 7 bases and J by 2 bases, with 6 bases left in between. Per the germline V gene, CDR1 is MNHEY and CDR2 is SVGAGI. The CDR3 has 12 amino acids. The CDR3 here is CASTGAGNTIYF. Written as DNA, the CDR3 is TGTGCCAGCACGGGGGCTGGAAACACCATATATTTT.

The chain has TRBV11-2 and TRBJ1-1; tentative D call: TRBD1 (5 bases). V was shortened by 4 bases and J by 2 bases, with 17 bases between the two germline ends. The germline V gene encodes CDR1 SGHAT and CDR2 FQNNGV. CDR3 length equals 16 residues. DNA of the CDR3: TGTGCCAGCAGCTCGATACGGACAAACAGAAACACTGAAGCTTTCTTT. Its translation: CASSSIRTNRNTEAFF.

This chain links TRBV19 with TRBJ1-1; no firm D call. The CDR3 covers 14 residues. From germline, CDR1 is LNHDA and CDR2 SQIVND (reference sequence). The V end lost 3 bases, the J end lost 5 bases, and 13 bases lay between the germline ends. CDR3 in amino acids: CASSIDVVSTEAFF. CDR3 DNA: TGTGCCAGTAGTATTGATGTTGTAAGTACTGAAGCTTTCTTT.

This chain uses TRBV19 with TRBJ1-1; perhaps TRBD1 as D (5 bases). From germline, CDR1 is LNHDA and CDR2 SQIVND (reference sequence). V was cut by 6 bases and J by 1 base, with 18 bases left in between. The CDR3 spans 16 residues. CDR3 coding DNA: TGTGCCAGTAGATTAACAGGTTTACCCTCGAACACTGAAGCTTTCTTT. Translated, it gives CASRLTGLPSNTEAFF.

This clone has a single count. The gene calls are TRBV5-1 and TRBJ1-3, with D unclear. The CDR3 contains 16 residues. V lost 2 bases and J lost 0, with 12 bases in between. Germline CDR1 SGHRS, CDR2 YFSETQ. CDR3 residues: CASSFGGSFSGNTIYF. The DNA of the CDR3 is TGCGCCAGCAGCTTCGGTGGCTCTTTCTCTGGAAACACCATATATTTT.

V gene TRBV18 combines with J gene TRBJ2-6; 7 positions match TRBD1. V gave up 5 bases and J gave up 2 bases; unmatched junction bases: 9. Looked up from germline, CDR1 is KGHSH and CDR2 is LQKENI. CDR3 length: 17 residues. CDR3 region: CASSGQAMPTGANVLTF. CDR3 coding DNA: TGTGCCAGCTCAGGACAGGCGATGCCCACTGGGGCCAACGTCCTGACTTTC. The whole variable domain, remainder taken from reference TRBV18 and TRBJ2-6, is NAGVMQNPRHLVRRRGQEARLRCSPMKGHSHVYWYRQLPEEGLKFMVYLQKENIIDESGMPKERFSAEFPKEGPSILRIQQVVRGDSAAYFCASSGQAMPTGANVLTFGAGSRLTVL.

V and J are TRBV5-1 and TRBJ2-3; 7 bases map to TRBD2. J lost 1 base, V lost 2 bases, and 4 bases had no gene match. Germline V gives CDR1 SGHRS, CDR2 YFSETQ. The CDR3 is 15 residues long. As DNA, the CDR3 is TGCGCCAGCAGCTTCGCGGGAGAGGGCACAGATACGCAGTATTTT. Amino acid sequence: CASSFAGEGTDTQYF.